These T cell receptor beta chains were read from a single sample in a study of T cell changes during pregnancy in multiple sclerosis. Produced via immunoSEQ multiplex PCR; TCRdb's table is partial and in-frame only. In the table there are roughly 88,000 clones, 92% of which are singletons. The specimen comprised peripheral blood, sampled in the first trimester of pregnancy. The origin of the receptors is a female donor with multiple sclerosis, enrolled in a pregnancy study. Each CDR3 is given with its conserved first and last residue. The D gene is left open where the match is weak. Expanded clones are given a class, and other clones once, few, many or no size at all.

CDR3aa	CDR3nt	abundance	len	v_gene	j_gene	d_gene
CASSKVETGGNEKLFF	TGTGCCAGCAGCAAAGTGGAGACAGGGGGTAATGAAAAACTGTTTTTT	-	16	TRBV21-1	TRBJ1-4	-
CASSLGLRTAPSGNTIYF	TGTGCCAGCAGCTTAGGATTAAGGACAGCACCCTCTGGAAACACCATATATTTT	-	18	TRBV7-2	TRBJ1-3	-
CASSTLAEPSYNEQFF	TGTGCCAGCAGCACCCTAGCGGAGCCCTCCTACAATGAGCAGTTCTTC	-	16	TRBV13	TRBJ2-1	TRBD2
CASSLSGLTSYEQYF	TGTGCCAGCAGTTTAAGCGGACTAACCTCCTACGAGCAGTACTTC	-	15	TRBV28	TRBJ2-7	-
CASRDSRNQPQHF	TGTGCCAGCCGGGACAGCCGCAATCAGCCCCAGCATTTT	-	13	TRBV18	TRBJ1-5	TRBD1
CASSTPAGGPNTQYF	TGTGCCAGTAGTACCCCAGCGGGAGGGCCCAATACGCAGTATTTT	-	15	TRBV19	TRBJ2-3	TRBD2
CAWSVSAGVTGELFF	TGTGCCTGGAGTGTCTCAGCGGGGGTCACCGGGGAGCTGTTTTTT	-	15	TRBV30	TRBJ2-2	TRBD2
CASSPGTGGSKNIQYF	TGTGCCAGCAGCCCCGGGACAGGGGGATCGAAAAACATTCAGTACTTC	-	16	TRBV7-3	TRBJ2-4	TRBD1
CASSLRQGSYNEQFF	TGTGCCAGCAGCTTACGACAGGGGTCCTACAATGAGCAGTTCTTC	-	15	TRBV7-9	TRBJ2-1	TRBD1
CASSLGRSSSSYGYTF	TGTGCCAGCAGCTTAGGGAGGTCAAGTTCCAGCTATGGCTACACCTTC	-	16	TRBV7-8	TRBJ1-2	-
CASSGGTFNQPQHF	TGTGCCAGCAGTGGGGGGACATTTAATCAGCCCCAGCATTTT	-	14	TRBV2	TRBJ1-5	-
CASRPVRGYNEQFF	TGTGCCAGCAGGCCAGTAAGGGGGTACAATGAGCAGTTCTTC	-	14	TRBV5-4	TRBJ2-1	-
CASSRTGNNEKLFF	TGCGCCAGCAGCAGAACAGGGAACAATGAAAAACTGTTTTTT	-	14	TRBV5-1	TRBJ1-4	-
CASSSESARGETQYF	TGTGCCAGCAGCTCAGAGTCGGCGAGGGGGGAGACCCAGTACTTC	-	15	TRBV7-9	TRBJ2-5	-
CASSLSSSGPNTGELFF	TGTGCCAGCAGCTTGTCTTCTAGCGGGCCTAACACCGGGGAGCTGTTTTTT	-	17	TRBV5-6	TRBJ2-2	TRBD2
CASSSGQGAVGANVLTF	TGTGCCAGCAGTTCTGGACAGGGGGCGGTTGGGGCCAACGTCCTGACTTTC	-	17	TRBV27	TRBJ2-6	TRBD1
CAISWTGENIQYF	TGTGCCATTTCTTGGACAGGGGAAAACATTCAGTACTTC	once	13	TRBV6-1	TRBJ2-4	TRBD1
CASSPETGLDTEAFF	TGTGCCAGTAGTCCGGAGACAGGGTTAGACACTGAAGCTTTCTTT	-	15	TRBV19	TRBJ1-1	TRBD1
CASSFERRDRGENIQYF	TGTGCCAGCAGTTTCGAAAGGCGGGACAGGGGGGAAAACATTCAGTACTTC	-	17	TRBV28	TRBJ2-4	TRBD1
CASSFSDRDSDGYTF	TGTGCCAGCAGTTTCTCGGACAGGGATTCGGATGGCTACACCTTC	-	15	TRBV27	TRBJ1-2	TRBD1
CASSPDRGGGGEQFF	TGCGCCAGCAGTCCCGACAGGGGAGGTGGGGGTGAGCAGTTCTTC	-	15	TRBV5-1	TRBJ2-1	TRBD1
CASSLGAGNNEAFF	TGCGCCAGCAGCCTTGGGGCAGGGAATAATGAAGCTTTCTTT	-	14	TRBV5-1	TRBJ1-1	-
CASSLGTSGSGHTQYF	TGCGCCAGCAGCCTCGGGACTAGCGGGAGTGGACATACGCAGTATTTT	-	16	TRBV4-3	TRBJ2-3	TRBD2
CASSAFHGQGTQPQHF	TGTGCCAGCAGTGCCTTCCACGGACAGGGGACTCAGCCCCAGCATTTT	-	16	TRBV2	TRBJ1-5	TRBD1
CASSPPSGSSYNEQFF	TGTGCCAGCAGCCCACCTAGCGGGAGCTCCTACAATGAGCAGTTCTTC	-	16	TRBV7-9	TRBJ2-1	TRBD2
CASSPRDARYYEQYF	TGTGCCAGCAGCCCGCGGGACGCCCGTTACTACGAGCAGTACTTC	-	15	TRBV7-9	TRBJ2-7	-
CASSLGGHPYNEQFF	TGTGCCAGCAGTTTAGGGGGACACCCCTACAATGAGCAGTTCTTC	-	15	TRBV27	TRBJ2-1	-
CASSSQGSEQYF	TGTGCCAGCAGTTCGCAAGGGAGCGAGCAGTACTTC	-	12	TRBV11-2	TRBJ2-7	-
CSVEDGGRAQETQYF	TGCAGCGTTGAAGACGGGGGGCGCGCCCAAGAGACCCAGTACTTC	-	15	TRBV29-1	TRBJ2-5	-
CASSIVGLAADNEQFF	TGTGCCAGTAGTATAGTAGGACTAGCGGCAGACAATGAGCAGTTCTTC	-	16	TRBV19	TRBJ2-1	TRBD2
CASSLARGPATNEKLFF	TGTGCCAGCAGCTTGGCCAGGGGGCCTGCAACTAATGAAAAACTGTTTTTT	-	17	TRBV5-5	TRBJ1-4	TRBD1
CASKIGHTGELFF	TGTGCCAGTAAGATCGGTCACACCGGGGAGCTGTTTTTT	-	13	TRBV19	TRBJ2-2	-
CASSLSRGLSGAYEFVYYEQYF	TGCGCCAGCAGCTTATCCAGGGGGCTTAGCGGAGCCTACGAATTTGTTTATTACGAGCAGTACTTC	-	22	TRBV5-1	TRBJ2-7	TRBD1
CAWRGTGFYEQYF	TGTGCCTGGCGGGGGACAGGTTTTTACGAGCAGTACTTC	-	13	TRBV30	TRBJ2-7	TRBD1
CASSRTSGRAFGTYNEQFF	TGCGCCAGCAGCCGGACTAGCGGGAGGGCCTTTGGTACCTACAATGAGCAGTTCTTC	-	19	TRBV4-1	TRBJ2-1	TRBD2
CASRPGVFTENTIYF	TGTGCCAGCAGGCCCGGGGTTTTCACTGAGAACACCATATATTTT	once	15	TRBV2	TRBJ1-3	-
CASSLLLAGVRNEQFF	TGTGCCAGCAGCTTATTACTAGCGGGGGTAAGGAATGAGCAGTTCTTC	-	16	TRBV13	TRBJ2-1	TRBD2
CASFEGFTEAFF	TGTGCCAGCTTTGAGGGATTCACTGAAGCTTTCTTT	-	12	TRBV7-9	TRBJ1-1	-